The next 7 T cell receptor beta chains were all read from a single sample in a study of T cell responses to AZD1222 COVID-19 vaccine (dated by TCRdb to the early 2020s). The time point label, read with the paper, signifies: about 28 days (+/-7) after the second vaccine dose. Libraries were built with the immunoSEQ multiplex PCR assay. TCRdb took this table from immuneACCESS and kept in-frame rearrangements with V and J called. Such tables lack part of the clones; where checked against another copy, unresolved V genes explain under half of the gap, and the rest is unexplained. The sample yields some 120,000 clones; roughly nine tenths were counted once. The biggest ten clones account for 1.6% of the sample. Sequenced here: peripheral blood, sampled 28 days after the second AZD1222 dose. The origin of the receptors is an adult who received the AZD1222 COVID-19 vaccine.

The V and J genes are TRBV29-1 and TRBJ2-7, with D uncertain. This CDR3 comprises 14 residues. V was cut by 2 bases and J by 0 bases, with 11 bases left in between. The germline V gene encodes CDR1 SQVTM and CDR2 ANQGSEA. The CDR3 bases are TGCAGCGTTGAATATGGCAGTAACTCCTACGAGCAGTACTTC. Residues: CSVEYGSNSYEQYF.

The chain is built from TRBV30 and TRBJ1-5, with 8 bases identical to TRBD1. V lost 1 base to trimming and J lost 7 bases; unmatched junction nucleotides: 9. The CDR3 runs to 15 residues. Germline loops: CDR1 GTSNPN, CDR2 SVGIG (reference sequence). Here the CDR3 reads CAWSGTGIGLQPQHF. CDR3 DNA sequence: TGTGCCTGGAGTGGGACAGGGATAGGTTTGCAGCCCCAGCATTTT. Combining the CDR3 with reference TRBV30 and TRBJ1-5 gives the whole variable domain SQTIHQWPATLVQPVGSPLSLECTVEGTSNPNLYWYRQAAGRGLQLLFYSVGIGQISSEVPQNLSASRPQDRQFILSSKKLLLSDSGFYLCAWSGTGIGLQPQHFGDGTRLSIL.

The CDR3 bases are TGCGCCAGCAGTGAGTCCGGGCGACTGGTGAACACCGGGGAGCTGTTTTTT. It specifies CASSESGRLVNTGELFF. V usage is TRBV10-1 and J usage is TRBJ2-2; D is undetermined. V lost 0 bases, J lost 1 base, and 12 bases lay in between. This CDR3 is 17 amino acids long. Germline-derived CDR1 and CDR2 are WNHNN and SYGVQD (reference sequence).

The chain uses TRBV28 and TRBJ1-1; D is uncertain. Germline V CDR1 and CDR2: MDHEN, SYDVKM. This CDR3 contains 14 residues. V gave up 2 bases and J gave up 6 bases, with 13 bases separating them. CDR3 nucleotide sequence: TGTGCCAGCAGTTTACCCAACCGGCCCGCTGAAGCTTTCTTT. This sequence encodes CASSLPNRPAEAFF. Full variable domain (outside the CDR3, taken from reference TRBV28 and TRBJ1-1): DVKVTQSSRYLVKRTGEKVFLECVQDMDHENMFWYRQDPGLGLRLIYFSYDVKMKEKGDIPEGYSVSREKKERFSLILESASTNQTSMYLCASSLPNRPAEAFFGQGTRLTVV.

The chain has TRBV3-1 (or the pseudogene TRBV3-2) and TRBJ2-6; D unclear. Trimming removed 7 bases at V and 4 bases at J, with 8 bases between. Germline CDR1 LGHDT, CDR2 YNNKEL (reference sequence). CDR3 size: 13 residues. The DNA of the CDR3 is TGTGCCAGCAATATAGAGGGGGCCAACGTCCTGACTTTC. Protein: CASNIEGANVLTF.

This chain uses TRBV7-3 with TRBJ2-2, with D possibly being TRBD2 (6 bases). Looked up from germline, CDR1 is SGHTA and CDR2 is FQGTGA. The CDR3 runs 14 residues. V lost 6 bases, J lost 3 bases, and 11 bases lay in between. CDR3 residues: CASSATRYTGELFF. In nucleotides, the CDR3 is TGTGCCAGCAGTGCGACTAGATACACCGGGGAGCTGTTTTTT.

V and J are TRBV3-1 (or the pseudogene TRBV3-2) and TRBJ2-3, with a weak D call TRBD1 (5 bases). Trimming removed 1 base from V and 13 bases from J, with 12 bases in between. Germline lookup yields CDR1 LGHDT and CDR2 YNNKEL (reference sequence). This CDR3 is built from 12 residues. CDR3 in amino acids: CASSQGTQGEYF. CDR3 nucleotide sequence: TGTGCCAGCAGCCAAGGAACTCAAGGGGAGTATTTT.